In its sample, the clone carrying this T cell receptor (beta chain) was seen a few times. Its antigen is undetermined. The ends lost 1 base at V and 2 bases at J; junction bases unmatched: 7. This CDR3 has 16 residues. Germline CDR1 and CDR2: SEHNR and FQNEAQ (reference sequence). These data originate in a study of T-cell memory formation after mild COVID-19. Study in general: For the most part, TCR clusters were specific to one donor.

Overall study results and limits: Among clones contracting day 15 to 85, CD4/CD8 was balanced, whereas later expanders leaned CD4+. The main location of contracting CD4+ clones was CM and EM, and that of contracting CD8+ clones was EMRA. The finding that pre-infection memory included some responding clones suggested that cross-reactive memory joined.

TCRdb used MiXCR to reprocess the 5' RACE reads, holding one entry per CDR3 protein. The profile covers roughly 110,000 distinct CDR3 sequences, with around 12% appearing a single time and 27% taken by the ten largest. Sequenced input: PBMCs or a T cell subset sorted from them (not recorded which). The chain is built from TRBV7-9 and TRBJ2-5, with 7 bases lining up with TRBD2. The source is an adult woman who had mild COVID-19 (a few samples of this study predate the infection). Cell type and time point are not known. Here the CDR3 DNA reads TGTGCCAGCAGCTTAGTCCCGGGGGAGGGTCAAGAGACCCAGTACTTC. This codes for CASSLVPGEGQETQYF.